The subject of this entry is one T cell receptor (beta chain). Antigen specificity is unknown. Trimming removed 5 bases at V and 9 bases at J, with 8 bases between. Germline loops: CDR1 MNHEY, CDR2 SVGEGT. The CDR3 has 11 amino acids. The data belong to a study of T cells in Graves' hyperthyroidism and ophthalmopathy. Study-level results: Expanded thyroid clonotypes (above 0.001) were mostly also found in blood.

Patients were aged 18 to 65, had disease duration under 2 months, and had newly diagnosed hyperthyroidism. PBMCs were derived from 10 ml fresh peripheral blood. Using RNA transcripts as the source, TCR beta CDR3 regions were amplified. First-round RT-PCR with HTBI primers amplified the TCR CDR3 region. TCRdb recomputed calls from the multiplex PCR reads with MiXCR, one row per CDR3 protein. The table shows about 710,000 distinct CDR3 sequences, with about 15% occurring only once. This chain joins TRBV6-2 or TRBV6-3 and TRBJ1-5; D remains ambiguous. Sequencing input: blood. The sequence derives from a man younger than 35 with Graves' hyperthyroidism. The CDR3 DNA reads as TGTGCCAGCAGTCCTCCAGGGCCCCAGCATTTT. It specifies CASSPPGPQHF.